One sample yielded the 13 T cell receptor beta chains listed below, sequenced in a study of blood T cells in healthy people across ages. Using a J-beta primer mix together with a sample-barcoded 5' primer, a second PCR was run for roughly 6 to 12 cycles. TCRdb re-called the 5' RACE reads with MiXCR, one entry per CDR3 protein. This table holds about 1.6 million distinct CDR3 sequences, approximately 32% found once. The sample taken for sequencing was blood. These receptors were collected from a woman aged 25 to 45 in good health.

The gene calls are TRBV29-1 and TRBJ2-5, with D uncertain. Germline V gives CDR1 SQVTM, CDR2 ANQGSEA. V was pared by 5 bases and J by 7 bases, with 17 bases between. This CDR3 contains 13 residues. CDR3 nucleotides: TGCAGCGTTTATCCCAACGAAAAGAGGACCCAGTACTTC. This gives the protein CSVYPNEKRTQYF.

For the CDR3, the DNA is TGCAGCGCCGACAGGGCCAGCACAGATACGCAGTATTTT. Amino acid sequence: CSADRASTDTQYF. The chain carries TRBV29-1 and TRBJ2-3; TRBD1 matches 7 bases. J lost 0 bases, V lost 7 bases, and 4 bases had no gene match. This CDR3 has 13 amino acids. Germline lookup yields CDR1 SQVTM and CDR2 ANQGSEA.

The chain joins TRBV27 to TRBJ1-1; D gene uncertain. The length of the CDR3 is 16 residues. Germline V gives CDR1 MNHEY, CDR2 SMNVEV (reference sequence). Trimming took 0 bases from V and 6 from J, leaving 17 bases between them. CDR3 coding DNA: TGTGCCAGCAGTTTATCGGTGCCGGTCCGTACCGCTGAAGCTTTCTTT. It yields the protein CASSLSVPVRTAEAFF.

This clonotype appeared a few times. The chain couples TRBV29-1 to TRBJ2-1, with 15 bases matching TRBD2. CDR1 is SQVTM and CDR2 is ANQGSEA in the germline V gene. The V gene end was trimmed by 4 bases and the J gene end by 10 bases; junction bases not matched to a gene: 11. This CDR3 contains 16 residues. CDR3 protein: CSVGTSGREWALEQFF. The CDR3 nucleotides read TGCAGCGTTGGGACTAGCGGGAGGGAATGGGCACTCGAGCAGTTCTTC.

The V gene is TRBV27, the J gene TRBJ2-1, with 10 bases fitting TRBD1. Germline V gives CDR1 MNHEY, CDR2 SMNVEV (reference sequence). CDR3 length: 16 amino acids. Trimming removed 5 bases from V and 3 bases from J; junction bases left unmatched: 7. CDR3 residues: CASSMGQGRVYNEQFF. In DNA, the CDR3 is TGTGCCAGCAGTATGGGACAGGGGAGGGTCTACAATGAGCAGTTCTTC.

On this clonotype itself: A read error may explain this, as a much larger clone is one base away. This chain connects TRBV29-1 to TRBJ2-5, with no clear D. Germline assignment: CDR1 SQVTM and CDR2 ANQGSEA. The CDR3 is 15 amino acids. The CDR3 DNA reads TGCGGCGTTGATGTGGTGACACCACCTCGGGAGACCCAGTACTTC. It codes for CGVDVVTPPRETQYF.

This clonotype has more than one count but fewer than ten. Sequence at one end of the junction differs from germline and may be a read error. The rearrangement joins TRBV7-3 to TRBJ2-7, with TRBD2 matching 10 bases. The germline gives CDR1 SGHTA, CDR2 FQGTGA. CDR3 length: 17 amino acids. In DNA, the CDR3 is TGTGCCAGCAGTTTAAGACCTCCCGGACTAGCGGACTACGAGCAGTACTTC. Encoded protein: CASSLRPPGLADYEQYF. Combining the CDR3 with reference TRBV7-3 and TRBJ2-7 gives the whole variable domain GAGVSQTPSNKVTEKGKYVELRCDPISGHTALYWYRQSLGQGPEFLIYFQGTGAADDSGLPNDRFFAVRPEGSVSTLKIQRTERGDSAVYLCASSLRPPGLADYEQYFGPGTRLTVT.

This chain links TRBV27 with TRBJ2-2, with no clear D. The CDR3 covers 14 residues. Germline V gene lookup returns CDR1 MNHEY and CDR2 SMNVEV (reference sequence). The V gene lost 4 bases and the J gene lost 1 base, with 7 bases spanning the gap. Here the CDR3 reads CASSWTKNTGELFF. The CDR3 nucleotides are TGTGCCAGCAGTTGGACCAAGAACACCGGGGAGCTGTTTTTT.

This clonotype came up a few times. The chain carries TRBV29-1 and TRBJ1-2; no clear D. V was clipped by 7 bases and J by 8 bases, with 14 bases between them. The CDR3 is made up of 11 amino acids. The V gene's germline CDR1 is SQVTM and CDR2 ANQGSEA. CDR3 nucleotide sequence: TGCAGCGGAAAAACAGTGGGCGGCTACACCTTC. This gives the protein CSGKTVGGYTF.

The V and J genes are TRBV27 and TRBJ1-4; 7 bases are shared with TRBD1. CDR3 length: 16 residues. V was clipped by 5 bases and J by 0 bases; unmatched bases: 6. CDR1 is MNHEY and CDR2 is SMNVEV in the germline V gene (reference sequence). CDR3 loop: CASSIGDSPTNEKLFF. The CDR3, as DNA: TGTGCCAGCAGTATTGGGGACAGCCCAACTAATGAAAAACTGTTTTTT.

The chain employs TRBV2 and TRBJ1-4; no clear D gene. The germline CDR1 and CDR2 sequences are SNHLY and FYNNEI. The CDR3 contains 16 residues. The V end was cut by 1 base, the J end by 4 bases, with 13 bases between. The CDR3 DNA sequence: TGTGCCAGCAGTGAAGGGTCAATGGATCTTAATGAAAAACTGTTTTTT. This codes for CASSEGSMDLNEKLFF. The whole variable domain, remainder taken from reference TRBV2 and TRBJ1-4, is EPEVTQTPSHQVTQMGQEVILRCVPISNHLYFYWYRQILGQKVEFLVSFYNNEISEKSEIFDDQFSVERPDGSNFTLKIRSTKLEDSAMYFCASSEGSMDLNEKLFFGSGTQLSVL.

This clonotype was detected only a few times. V and J are TRBV28 and TRBJ1-1; maybe TRBD1 (5 bases). V was cut by 5 bases and J by 0 bases, with 10 bases left in between. The CDR3 has 14 amino acids. Per the germline V gene, CDR1 is MDHEN and CDR2 is SYDVKM. The CDR3 DNA reads as TGTGCCAGCAGTCGACAGACCTTGAACACTGAAGCTTTCTTT. Protein product: CASSRQTLNTEAFF.

V and J are TRBV7-3 and TRBJ1-2; no clear D. Deletions cut 0 bases from V and 4 bases from J, with 12 bases between. Germline CDR1 reads SGHTA; CDR2 reads FQGTGA. The CDR3 has 15 amino acids. In DNA, the CDR3 is TGTGCCAGCAGCTTAACCCCCAATGGATTCTATGGCTACACCTTC. Translating it yields CASSLTPNGFYGYTF.